Following are 12 T cell receptor beta chains from one sample sequenced in a study of beta chain features in type 1 diabetes. Study-wide results and limits: A moderate, significant TCRB CDR3 shortening appeared in type 1 diabetes across four CD4+ subsets.

All of the isolated RNA was reverse transcribed, so expressed TCRB transcripts were sequenced. Using immunoSEQ multiplex PCR, the repertoire was profiled, and TCRdb retains in-frame clones only, with some absent. This sample has around 53,000 clones; 55% to 70% occur once, and the top ten carry 0.25% to 0.35%. No antigens are known for them. The sample comprised stem cell memory CD4+ T cells from blood. The receptor source for this set is a woman aged 25 to 45 with type 1 diabetes.

This chain uses TRBV7-2 with TRBJ2-1; 9 bases agree with TRBD2. V was pared by 1 base and J by 1 base, with 11 bases of the junction left unmatched. The CDR3 runs to 19 residues. Germline CDR1 SGHTA, CDR2 FQGNSA. CDR3 residues: CASSLVVSLREGSYNEQFF. The CDR3 DNA sequence: TGTGCCAGCAGCTTAGTAGTAAGTTTGCGGGAGGGGTCCTACAATGAGCAGTTCTTC.

This rearrangement joins TRBV5-1 to TRBJ2-5; 14 bases fit TRBD2. The CDR3 has 18 amino acids. Trimming removed 2 bases from V and 2 bases from J; junction bases left unmatched: 8. The germline V gene has CDR1 SGHRS and CDR2 YFSETQ. The CDR3 spells CASSFAGLAGGGQETQYF. The CDR3 nucleotides are TGCGCCAGCAGCTTCGCAGGACTAGCGGGAGGAGGACAAGAGACCCAGTACTTC. Variable domain in full (rest from reference TRBV5-1 and TRBJ2-5): KAGVTQTPRYLIKTRGQQVTLSCSPISGHRSVSWYQQTPGQGLQFLFEYFSETQRNKGNFPGRFSGRQFSNSRSEMNVSTLELGDSALYLCASSFAGLAGGGQETQYFGPGTRLLVL.

The chain employs TRBV5-6 and TRBJ1-1; D is unclear. The ends were cut back, 0 bases at V and 4 bases at J, with 10 bases in the middle. The CDR3 spans 14 residues. CDR1 and CDR2 (germline): SGHDT, YYEEEE. The CDR3 DNA is TGTGCCAGCAGCTTGGTTTACGGGATCACTGAAGCTTTCTTT. Its protein is CASSLVYGITEAFF.

The V and J genes are TRBV5-1 and TRBJ2-1; D possibly corresponds to TRBD2 (5 bases). Per the germline V gene, CDR1 is SGHRS and CDR2 is YFSETQ. Trimming removed 2 bases from V and 0 bases from J, with 15 bases in between. The CDR3 extends over 17 amino acids. As DNA, the CDR3 is TGCGCCAGCAGCTTCACCCCGCCGGGGAGCTCCTACAATGAGCAGTTCTTC. Amino acids: CASSFTPPGSSYNEQFF.

This clone has just a few counts. The CDR3 spells CASSTTGGAGSGYTF. For the CDR3, the DNA is TGTGCCAGCAGCACGACAGGGGGCGCAGGTAGTGGCTACACCTTC. V and J are TRBV11-2 and TRBJ1-2; 10 bases match TRBD1. Germline CDR1 is SGHAT and CDR2 is FQNNGV. Trimming took 5 bases from V and 7 from J; bases not matched to a gene: 10. The CDR3 is 15 amino acids.

The gene calls are TRBV7-3 and TRBJ2-1; D possibly corresponds to TRBD1 (6 bases). The germline V gene encodes CDR1 SGHTA and CDR2 FQGTGA. V was trimmed by 5 bases and J by 8 bases, leaving 19 bases between them. The CDR3 loop spans 15 amino acids. The CDR3 nucleotides are TGTGCCAGCAGCGGGAGAGGTTCAGGGGATCATGAGCAGTTCTTC. Translated: CASSGRGSGDHEQFF.

The CDR3 here is CASSARTSGSAEQYF. The CDR3 nucleotides read TGTGCCAGCAGCGCCCGGACTAGCGGGAGTGCGGAGCAGTACTTC. The rearrangement uses TRBV11-2 and TRBJ2-7, with TRBD2 identical over 13 bases. The ends lost 5 bases at V and 7 bases at J; junction bases unmatched: 8. The CDR3 has 15 residues. Germline values: CDR1 SGHAT, CDR2 FQNNGV.

The V call is TRBV14, the J call TRBJ1-1, with TRBD1 as a possible D gene (5 bases). V lost 0 bases and J lost 1, with 12 bases in between. Germline CDR1 and CDR2: SGHDN and FVKESK. The length of the CDR3 is 16 residues. CDR3 nucleotide sequence: TGTGCCAGCAGCCAAGAAAGGGGCCTAGGGAACACTGAAGCTTTCTTT. It is translated as CASSQERGLGNTEAFF.

J is TRBJ2-5 and V is TRBV30; TRBD2 might be the D (6 bases). V lost 3 bases and J lost 4, with 18 bases in between. The CDR3 length is 15 residues. Looked up from germline, CDR1 is GTSNPN and CDR2 is SVGIG (reference sequence). In DNA form, the CDR3 reads TGTGCCTGGAGCTTGGGGGGAACGATGGGAGAGACCCAGTACTTC. It translates to CAWSLGGTMGETQYF.

The rearrangement links TRBV6-6 to TRBJ2-5; possible D gene TRBD1, 5 bases. CDR1 and CDR2 (germline): MNHNY, SVGAGI (reference sequence). This CDR3 spans 13 amino acids. V was trimmed by 3 bases and J by 4 bases, leaving 9 bases between them. The CDR3 loop reads CASSYQGGETQYF. CDR3 DNA: TGTGCCAGCAGTTATCAGGGTGGAGAGACCCAGTACTTC.

The chain joins TRBV27 to TRBJ1-2; 8 nucleotides agree with TRBD1. Germline V gene data show CDR1 as MNHEY and CDR2 as SMNVEV (reference sequence). There are 14 residues in the CDR3. J was trimmed by 4 bases and V by 5 bases; bases with no gene match: 6. The CDR3 DNA reads as TGTGCCAGCAGTGACGGGACAGGCACCTATGGCTACACCTTC. Translation: CASSDGTGTYGYTF.

V and J are TRBV30 and TRBJ2-1; tentative D call: TRBD2 (5 bases). Trimming cost V 0 bases and J 8 bases, with 8 bases left between them. Germline values: CDR1 GTSNPN, CDR2 SVGIG (reference sequence). CDR3 size: 12 residues. The CDR3 nucleotides are TGTGCCTGGAGTGTACTAGGATATGAGCAGTTCTTC. Protein sequence: CAWSVLGYEQFF.